The 31 T cell receptor beta chains presented below share a single source sample, sequenced in a study of neurological immune-mediated disorders. In TCRdb, the 5' RACE reads were re-called with MiXCR into one record per CDR3 protein. The repertoire holds tens of thousands of distinct CDR3 sequences, about 6.7% seen once, with less than 5% in the top ten. The material sequenced was PBMCs. Receptors originate from a woman aged 40 to 50 in good health.

The table lists this clonotype with many counts. V is TRBV5-1 and J is TRBJ2-7; D uncertain. This CDR3 contains 15 residues. Germline CDR1 SGHRS, CDR2 YFSETQ. The V gene lost 4 bases and the J gene lost 5 bases, with 19 bases spanning the gap. Written as DNA, the CDR3 is TGCGCCAGCAGCACCCCGCTCGGTGATAATCACGAGCAGTACTTC. Protein sequence: CASSTPLGDNHEQYF.

This clonotype was recorded at least ten times. This chain connects TRBV20-1 to TRBJ2-7; 7 bases line up with TRBD2. Looked up from germline, CDR1 is DFQATT and CDR2 is SNEGSKA (reference sequence). The CDR3 length is 15 residues. Trimming removed 5 bases from V and 0 bases from J; junction bases left unmatched: 10. CDR3 nucleotide sequence: TGCAGTGCTGGGGGGGGAGCCCAAAGCTCCTACGAGCAGTACTTC. Encoded protein: CSAGGGAQSSYEQYF.

This clonotype was recorded at least ten times. V and J are TRBV7-2 and TRBJ2-7; the match to TRBD2 covers 7 bases. Germline V gene sequence: CDR1 SGHTA, CDR2 FQGNSA. CDR3 size: 15 residues. V shed 2 bases and J 2 bases; nucleotides not matched to a gene: 6. The CDR3 spells CASSLRAGPTYEQYF. The CDR3, as DNA: TGTGCCAGCAGCTTAAGAGCGGGACCCACCTACGAGCAGTACTTC.

V is TRBV5-1 and J is TRBJ2-6; D is perhaps TRBD2 (5 bases). CDR3 length: 15 amino acids. V was shortened by 4 bases and J by 2 bases, with 10 bases between the two germline ends. CDR1 is SGHRS, CDR2 YFSETQ, per germline. The CDR3 sequence: CASSLDGAGANVLTF. The CDR3 DNA reads as TGCGCCAGCAGCCTGGACGGGGCTGGGGCCAACGTCCTGACTTTC.

Sample share makes this clonotype medium-sized (0.01 to 0.1%). V is TRBV5-1 and J is TRBJ1-4; 8 nucleotides agree with TRBD1. The J segment lost 6 bases and the V segment lost 0 bases, leaving 4 bases of the junction unmatched. This CDR3 region has 15 residues. Germline V CDR1 and CDR2: SGHRS, YFSETQ. Here the CDR3 reads CASSLAPTGDEKLFF. The CDR3 nucleotides are TGCGCCAGCAGCTTGGCCCCGACAGGGGATGAAAAACTGTTTTTT.

This clonotype was recorded many times. This chain joins TRBV7-2 and TRBJ2-7; no firm D call. V shed 0 bases and J shed 4 bases, with 7 bases lying between them. The CDR3 contains 13 residues. Per the germline V gene, CDR1 is SGHTA and CDR2 is FQGNSA. CDR3 in amino acids: CASSLAGRYEQYF. The DNA of the CDR3 is TGTGCCAGCAGCTTAGCAGGGCGGTACGAGCAGTACTTC.

In DNA, the CDR3 is TGCAGTGCTAGATGGGGGGTAGGGCCGGGTATGGGTGAGCAGTTCTTC. Translation gives CSARWGVGPGMGEQFF. The chain employs TRBV20-1 and TRBJ2-1, with D possibly TRBD2 on 6 matching bases. Trimming removed 2 bases from V and 9 bases from J, with 23 bases in between. This CDR3 is 16 amino acids long. Per the germline V gene, CDR1 is DFQATT and CDR2 is SNEGSKA (reference sequence).

This clonotype was seen ten or more times. V gene TRBV7-2 combines with J gene TRBJ1-4; D remains ambiguous. Trimming took 0 bases from V and 8 from J, leaving 7 bases between them. The CDR3 extends over 13 amino acids. In germline, CDR1 is SGHTA, CDR2 FQGNSA. This CDR3 is CASSLAGLEKLFF. The CDR3 coding sequence is TGTGCCAGCAGCTTAGCAGGACTGGAAAAACTGTTTTTT.

This clonotype was found many times. The rearrangement uses TRBV6-1 and TRBJ2-1, with D unclear. This CDR3 is built from 17 residues. Trimming took off 6 bases at V and 0 bases at J, with 18 bases between the two ends. CDR1 is MNHNS and CDR2 is SASEGT in the germline V gene. The CDR3 is CASRALLRVGSYNEQFF. In DNA form, the CDR3 reads TGTGCCAGCAGGGCGCTCCTTAGGGTCGGCTCCTACAATGAGCAGTTCTTC.

This clonotype came up many times. V usage is TRBV5-1 and J usage is TRBJ2-7; D gene uncertain. The CDR3 extends over 15 amino acids. Germline V CDR1 and CDR2: SGHRS, YFSETQ. The germline V and J ends were trimmed by 1 base and 5 bases, with 16 bases remaining between them. CDR3 amino acids: CASSLWVRVPNEQYF. The CDR3, as DNA: TGCGCCAGCAGCTTGTGGGTTAGGGTCCCCAACGAGCAGTACTTC.

This clonotype was counted ten times or more. The junction shows a germline mismatch at one end, possibly a read error. The chain has TRBV20-1 and TRBJ2-3; D call uncertain. The length of the CDR3 is 15 residues. Germline CDR1 reads DFQATT; CDR2 reads SNEGSKA (reference sequence). CDR3 DNA sequence: TGCAGTGCAAGAGTGGCGTTACCCCCTACAGATACGCAGTATTTT. Translated: CSARVALPPTDTQYF.

This clonotype has a count of ten or more. The chain joins TRBV11-2 to TRBJ2-1; D is uncertain. The length of the CDR3 is 15 residues. With 3 bases removed from V and 0 bases from J, the gap between germline ends came to 9 bases. The V gene's germline CDR1 is SGHAT and CDR2 FQNNGV. The CDR3 loop reads CASSLGGSSYNEQFF. The CDR3 DNA follows: TGTGCCAGCAGCTTGGGCGGTAGCTCCTACAATGAGCAGTTCTTC.

By frequency in the sample, this clonotype is medium-sized. For the CDR3, the DNA is TGTGCCATCAGGGGGGACTGGATCACAGATACGCAGTATTTT. Translated: CAIRGDWITDTQYF. V gene TRBV10-3 combines with J gene TRBJ2-3; perhaps TRBD2 as D (6 bases). This CDR3 is built from 14 residues. Germline-derived CDR1 and CDR2 are ENHRY and SYGVKD. V lost 6 bases to trimming and J lost 2 bases, with 12 bases between them.

This clonotype came up many times. The chain uses TRBV7-9 and TRBJ2-7; D is undetermined. V was clipped by 1 base and J by 3 bases, with 13 bases between them. The CDR3 totals 15 residues. Germline-derived CDR1 and CDR2 are SEHNR and FQNEAQ (reference sequence). CDR3 sequence: CASSLVGYENYEQYF. In DNA form, the CDR3 reads TGTGCCAGCAGCTTAGTAGGGTATGAGAACTACGAGCAGTACTTC.

This clonotype was seen repeatedly, ten times or more. The rearrangement links TRBV5-1 to TRBJ2-1; 14 nucleotides match TRBD2. The CDR3 has 16 amino acids. CDR1 and CDR2 (germline): SGHRS, YFSETQ. V gave up 4 bases and J gave up 6 bases; unmatched junction bases: 6. CDR3 sequence (DNA): TGCGCCAGCAGCACCGGACTAGCGGGAGGTAGCAATGAGCAGTTCTTC. Its translation: CASSTGLAGGSNEQFF.

This clonotype was found many times. This chain uses TRBV5-1 with TRBJ2-2; 8 positions match TRBD1. Germline V gene data show CDR1 as SGHRS and CDR2 as YFSETQ. The CDR3 contains 17 residues. V was clipped by 5 bases and J by 7 bases; unmatched bases: 16. The DNA for the CDR3 is TGCGCCAGCAGGGCCGCGGAGACAGGGGCGCCACGCGGGGAGCTGTTTTTT. Protein: CASRAAETGAPRGELFF.

Ten or more counts support this clonotype. As DNA, the CDR3 is TGTGCCAGCAGCTTAGCGGGAGGGCTGGATACGCAGTATTTT. Its translation: CASSLAGGLDTQYF. The V gene is TRBV7-2, the J gene TRBJ2-3; TRBD2 matches at 7 bases. The CDR3 contains 14 residues. The germline CDR1 and CDR2 sequences are SGHTA and FQGNSA. After removal of 0 bases from V and 6 bases from J, the junction contained 3 bases not matched to a gene.

Relative to its sample, this clonotype is medium-sized. The V call is TRBV11-2, the J call TRBJ1-2; D remains unclear. This CDR3 has 15 amino acids. Germline CDR1 reads SGHAT; CDR2 reads FQNNGV. The V end was cut by 4 bases, the J end by 4 bases, with 16 bases between. The CDR3 DNA reads TGTGCCAGCAGCTCCCCGCGGCTTTTGGGCTATGGCTACACCTTC. Its translation is CASSSPRLLGYGYTF.

This clonotype was seen repeatedly, ten times or more. V usage is TRBV7-8 and J usage is TRBJ2-4, with 7 bases fitting TRBD2. Germline CDR1 SGHVS, CDR2 FQNEAQ. Germline trimming cut 6 bases from V and 0 bases from J; bases unmatched to any gene: 14. The CDR3 has 18 residues. The CDR3 here is CASRLLAMGLSAKNIQYF. The DNA of the CDR3 is TGTGCCAGCAGATTACTAGCGATGGGTCTCTCAGCCAAAAACATTCAGTACTTC.

The chain uses TRBV6-2 or TRBV6-3 and TRBJ2-2; no firm D call. From germline, CDR1 is MNHEY and CDR2 SVGEGT. The CDR3 covers 20 residues. Trimming removed 4 bases from V and 3 bases from J, with 27 bases in between. Here the CDR3 DNA reads TGTGCCAGCAGTTTCCCCGTTACCCGCAGTGGGGTTCTTCACACCGGGGAGCTGTTTTTT. Its translation is CASSFPVTRSGVLHTGELFF.

This clonotype occurred many times. The chain links TRBV3-1 to TRBJ2-2; 10 nucleotides match TRBD2. This CDR3 has 16 amino acids. The junction had 3 bases not matched to a gene; V was cut back by 1 base and J by 4 bases. CDR1 and CDR2 from the germline V gene are LGHDT and YNNKEL (reference sequence). Here the CDR3 DNA reads TGTGCCAGCAGCCAAGCCCTAGCGGGAGCCACCGGGGAGCTGTTTTTT. It translates to CASSQALAGATGELFF.

Many counts were recorded for this clonotype. The gene calls are TRBV29-1 and TRBJ1-1; 9 bases agree with TRBD1. CDR1 and CDR2 (germline): SQVTM, ANQGSEA. The trim removed 7 bases at V and 10 bases at J, leaving 13 bases unmatched. The CDR3 has 13 residues. CDR3 DNA: TGCAGCGGAGGCCCCGGGACAGGGCCTCTAGCTTTCTTT. Residues: CSGGPGTGPLAFF.

In this sample, this clonotype is medium-sized. The chain employs TRBV6-2 or TRBV6-3 and TRBJ1-5; 7 bases agree with TRBD1. CDR1 and CDR2 (germline): MNHEY, SVGEGT. The CDR3 is made up of 15 amino acids. Trimming at V came to 6 bases and at J to 3 bases, leaving 8 bases not matched to a gene. The CDR3 nucleotides read TGTGCCAGCAGGGCCGCACAGGGGTACAATCAGCCCCAGCATTTT. Amino acid sequence: CASRAAQGYNQPQHF.

In its sample, this clonotype was seen many times. J is TRBJ2-7 and V is TRBV2; D may be TRBD1 or TRBD2 (5 bases each). V lost 9 bases and J 2 bases, leaving 17 bases between the germline ends. Germline lookup yields CDR1 SNHLY and CDR2 FYNNEI. This CDR3 region has 14 residues. DNA of the CDR3: TGTGCCAGTAGTCCGGGGACCTCAACCTACGAGCAGTACTTC. Protein: CASSPGTSTYEQYF. Combining the CDR3 with reference TRBV2 and TRBJ2-7 gives the whole variable domain EPEVTQTPSHQVTQMGQEVILRCVPISNHLYFYWYRQILGQKVEFLVSFYNNEISEKSEIFDDQFSVERPDGSNFTLKIRSTKLEDSAMYFCASSPGTSTYEQYFGPGTRLTVT.

In this sample, this clonotype turned up many times. The V and J genes are TRBV5-1 and TRBJ2-5, with TRBD2 as a possible D gene (5 bases). CDR3 length equals 14 residues. V lost 2 bases, J lost 2 bases, and 10 bases lay in between. CDR1 and CDR2 (germline): SGHRS, YFSETQ. CDR3 nucleotide sequence: TGCGCCAGCAGCTTTACAGCGGCTCAAGAGACCCAGTACTTC. This gives the protein CASSFTAAQETQYF.

This clonotype was observed at least ten times. The chain is built from TRBV20-1 and TRBJ2-4, with 7 bases aligning to TRBD1. CDR1 is DFQATT and CDR2 is SNEGSKA in the germline V gene (reference sequence). The ends lost 6 bases at V and 1 base at J; junction bases unmatched: 6. This CDR3 spans 14 amino acids. The CDR3 is CSADTGVAKNIQYF. In nucleotides, the CDR3 is TGCAGTGCAGATACAGGGGTCGCCAAAAACATTCAGTACTTC.

About this clonotype: This may come from a read error, since a much larger clone is one base off. V is TRBV28 and J is TRBJ1-1; D call uncertain. This CDR3 contains 11 residues. Germline V CDR1 and CDR2: MDHEN, SYDVKM. CDR3 residues: CSSSLGLEAFF. CDR3 nucleotides: TGTTCCAGCAGTTTGGGTCTTGAAGCTTTCTTT.

This clonotype was seen ten or more times. J is TRBJ2-2 and V is TRBV5-6, with D perhaps matching TRBD2 (6 bases). The CDR3 consists of 15 residues. Germline CDR1 is SGHDT and CDR2 is YYEEEE. The V end was cut by 4 bases, the J end by 0 bases, with 10 bases between. The CDR3 nucleotides read TGTGCCAGCAGCCGGAGGGGAGCGAACACCGGGGAGCTGTTTTTT. Protein product: CASSRRGANTGELFF.

This clonotype is medium-sized by share. This chain uses TRBV20-1 with TRBJ2-1, with D maybe TRBD1 (5 bases). CDR3 length: 15 amino acids. Trimming took off 1 base at V and 5 bases at J, with 15 bases between the two ends. Germline-derived CDR1 and CDR2 are DFQATT and SNEGSKA (reference sequence). The CDR3 reads CSARGLRGWNNEQFF. The CDR3 DNA reads TGCAGTGCTAGAGGCCTTAGGGGCTGGAACAATGAGCAGTTCTTC.

Many counts were recorded for this clonotype. The chain couples TRBV7-9 to TRBJ2-1, with D unclear. CDR1 is SEHNR, CDR2 FQNEAQ, per germline (reference sequence). The V end was cut by 1 base, the J end by 4 bases, with 11 bases between. The length of the CDR3 is 15 residues. The CDR3 coding sequence is TGTGCCAGCAGCTTAGTGGCGACTCTGTACAATGAGCAGTTCTTC. Translating gives CASSLVATLYNEQFF. Full variable domain (outside the CDR3, taken from reference TRBV7-9 and TRBJ2-1): DTGVSQNPRHKITKRGQNVTFRCDPISEHNRLYWYRQTLGQGPEFLTYFQNEAQLEKSRLLSDRFSAERPKGSFSTLEIQRTEQGDSAMYLCASSLVATLYNEQFFGPGTRLTVL.

This clonotype was counted ten times or more. This chain links TRBV12-3 or TRBV12-4 with TRBJ2-1; 11 positions agree with TRBD2. Trimming at V came to 7 bases and at J to 4 bases, leaving 6 bases not matched to a gene. The CDR3 covers 15 residues. The CDR3 sequence: CASTTSGSEYNEQFF. In DNA form, the CDR3 reads TGTGCCAGCACTACTAGCGGGAGTGAGTACAATGAGCAGTTCTTC.